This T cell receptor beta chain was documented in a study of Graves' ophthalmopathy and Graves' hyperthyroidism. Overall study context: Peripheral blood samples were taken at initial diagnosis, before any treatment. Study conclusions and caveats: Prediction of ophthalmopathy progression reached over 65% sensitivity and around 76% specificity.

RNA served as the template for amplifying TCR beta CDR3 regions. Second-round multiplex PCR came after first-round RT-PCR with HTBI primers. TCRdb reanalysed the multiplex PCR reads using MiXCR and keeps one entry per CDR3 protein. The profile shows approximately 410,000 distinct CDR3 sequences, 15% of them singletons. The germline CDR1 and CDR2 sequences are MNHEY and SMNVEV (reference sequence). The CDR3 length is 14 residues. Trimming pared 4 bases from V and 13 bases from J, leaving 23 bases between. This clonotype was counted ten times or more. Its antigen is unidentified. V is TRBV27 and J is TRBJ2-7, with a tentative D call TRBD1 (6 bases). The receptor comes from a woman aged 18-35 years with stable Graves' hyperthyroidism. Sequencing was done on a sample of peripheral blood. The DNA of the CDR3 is TGTGCCAGCAGTTCTCCAGTTCGATCAGGGGCCTACTACTTC. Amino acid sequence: CASSSPVRSGAYYF.